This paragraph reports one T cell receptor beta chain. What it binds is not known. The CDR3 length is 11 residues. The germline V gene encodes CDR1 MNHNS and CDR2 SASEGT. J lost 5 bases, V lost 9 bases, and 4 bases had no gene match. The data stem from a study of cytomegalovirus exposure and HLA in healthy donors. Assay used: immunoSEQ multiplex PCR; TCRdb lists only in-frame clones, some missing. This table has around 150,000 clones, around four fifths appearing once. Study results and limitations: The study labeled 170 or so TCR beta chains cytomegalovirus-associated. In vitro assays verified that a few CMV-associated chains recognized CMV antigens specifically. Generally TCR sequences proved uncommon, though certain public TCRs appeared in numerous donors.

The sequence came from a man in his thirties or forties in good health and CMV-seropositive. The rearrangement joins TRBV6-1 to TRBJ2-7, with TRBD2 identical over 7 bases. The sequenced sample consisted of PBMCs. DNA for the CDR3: TGTGCCAGTGCGGGAGTCAACGAGCAGTACTTC. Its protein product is CASAGVNEQYF.